The present T cell receptor (beta chain) was sequenced within a study of blood T cells in healthy people across ages. Germline V gene data show CDR1 as DFQATT and CDR2 as SNEGSKA (reference sequence). The CDR3 is made up of 15 amino acids. Deletions cut 1 base from V and 6 bases from J, with 16 bases between. A second PCR of 7 to 11 cycles used a sample-barcoded 5' primer and a J-beta primer mix. TCRdb called the 5' RACE reads again in MiXCR, with one record for every CDR3 protein. Altogether approximately 800,000 distinct CDR3 sequences are present, approximately 55% being singletons, with the ten largest covering about two fifths.

This TCR came from a man older than 75 in good health. What was sequenced was blood. The chain employs TRBV20-1 and TRBJ2-4; tentative D call: TRBD1 (6 bases). The CDR3 sequence: CSARVGRSRGNIQYF. The CDR3 nucleotides are TGCAGTGCTAGAGTGGGGCGGAGCAGGGGAAACATTCAGTACTTC.